The rows below give T cell receptor beta chains drawn from one sample of a study of blood T cell repertoires in COVID-19. TCRdb keeps only in-frame clones here, not all; method: immunoSEQ multiplex PCR. The sample consists of 150,000 to 200,000 clones, roughly 87% of them appearing once. The sequenced sample was peripheral blood. These receptors originate from a woman aged 65 to 85 with COVID-19, enrolled during active disease. The conserved cysteine and the conserved F or W are not part of the CDR3 here. Fields, in order: V gene, D gene, J gene, CDR3 protein. The D gene is left open where the match is weak.

>TRBV2|.|TRBJ1-5
ASSVGQNSNQPQH
>TRBV11-1|TRBD2|TRBJ2-7
ASSDRTSGSYEQY
>TRBV3-1/TRBV3-2|TRBD1|TRBJ1-4
ASSIGTGNYEKLF
>TRBV28|TRBD2|TRBJ2-5
ASSSGTSPY
>TRBV27|.|TRBJ2-7
ASSFRSSSSYEQY
>TRBV28|.|TRBJ1-4
ASSQGGYEKLF
>TRBV30|TRBD2|TRBJ2-5
AWSVGVAGGRETQY
>TRBV7-3|TRBD2|TRBJ2-1
ASSRRGTSGRGDEQF
>TRBV28|.|TRBJ1-1
ASSLRQGFLEAF
>TRBV5-6|.|TRBJ1-1
ASSRRQTANTEAF
>TRBV18|.|TRBJ1-2
ASSPAGNYGYT
>TRBV5-1|TRBD2|TRBJ2-5
ASSLGTSRGETQY
>TRBV15|.|TRBJ2-2
ATSRGARANTGELF
>TRBV7-8|TRBD2|TRBJ2-7
ASSLVGGRSVEQY
>TRBV9|TRBD1|TRBJ2-1
ASSTRDRIYNEQF
>TRBV3-1/TRBV3-2|.|TRBJ2-7
ASSQGLYEQY
>TRBV5-4|TRBD1|TRBJ1-4
ASSLGTGGEKLF
>TRBV28|TRBD1|TRBJ2-5
ASKHSRGRYEETQY
>TRBV5-8|.|TRBJ1-5
ASSPWGRDSNQPQH
>TRBV6-5|TRBD2|TRBJ2-7
ASKGGSGYADEQY
>TRBV5-4|TRBD2|TRBJ2-7
ASSLVRGGAYEQY
>TRBV7-2|TRBD2|TRBJ2-7
ASSLEASGRSLYEQY
>TRBV30|TRBD1|TRBJ2-7
AWTHNSGTGSY
>TRBV27|TRBD1|TRBJ2-2
ASRTIWGQGHGELF
>TRBV15|.|TRBJ1-2
ATSRARAGRDGYT
>TRBV11-2|.|TRBJ2-5
ASSRLGSRETQY
>TRBV9|TRBD1|TRBJ1-3
ASSLGGTGGTGNTIY
>TRBV29-1|TRBD1|TRBJ2-7
SVSGQNSYEQY
>TRBV4-3|TRBD2|TRBJ2-1
ASSQDQRGSMYFEQF
>TRBV18|.|TRBJ1-1
ASSPLRGTEAF
>TRBV11-2|.|TRBJ1-5
ASSYRDKEMWGNQPQH
>TRBV2|TRBD2|TRBJ2-5
ASSEAGRTSGSSETQY
>TRBV5-1|TRBD2|TRBJ2-5
ASSQGRGEETQY
>TRBV6-5|TRBD1|TRBJ2-7
ASRATGTGSYEQY
>TRBV4-3|TRBD2|TRBJ2-1
ASSQDKPSGRPYNEQF
>TRBV18|.|TRBJ1-2
ASSPGSDYGYT
>TRBV27|TRBD2|TRBJ2-1
ASSRAPVSGSRAMEF
>TRBV5-1|TRBD1|TRBJ2-7
ASSFPGTGRSYEQY
>TRBV9|.|TRBJ1-1
ASSVGERMGATEAF
>TRBV28|.|TRBJ1-1
ASSPFEHYTEAF
>TRBV2|.|TRBJ2-3
ASRVTRSTDTQY
>TRBV12-3/TRBV12-4|.|TRBJ2-2
ASSRGPGELF
>TRBV2|.|TRBJ1-1
ASSVGSRNTEAF
>TRBV7-6|TRBD1|TRBJ1-6
ASSSGTAYNSPLH
>TRBV18|.|TRBJ2-6
ASSQRGPGANVLT
>TRBV5-1|.|TRBJ2-7
ASSSNQDSVPYEQY
>TRBV19|TRBD1|TRBJ1-4
ASRSFQGEEKLF
>TRBV7-7|TRBD2|TRBJ2-2
ASSPYGTSGSTGELF
>TRBV20-1|TRBD2|TRBJ2-7
SASREDLLTYEQY
>TRBV24-1|TRBD2|TRBJ2-7
ATSDPTSGSYEQY
>TRBV24-1|TRBD1|TRBJ1-2
ATSDPGQGNYGYT
>TRBV7-9|.|TRBJ1-1
ASSLPVTRQTNTEAF